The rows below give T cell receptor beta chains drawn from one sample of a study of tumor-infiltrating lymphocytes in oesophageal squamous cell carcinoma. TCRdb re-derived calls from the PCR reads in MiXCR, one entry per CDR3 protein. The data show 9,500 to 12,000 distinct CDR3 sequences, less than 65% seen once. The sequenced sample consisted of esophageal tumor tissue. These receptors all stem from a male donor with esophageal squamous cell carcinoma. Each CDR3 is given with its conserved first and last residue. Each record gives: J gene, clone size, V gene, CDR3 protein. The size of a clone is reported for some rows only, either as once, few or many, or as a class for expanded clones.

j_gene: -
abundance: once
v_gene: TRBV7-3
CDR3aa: CASSVSREDEQFF

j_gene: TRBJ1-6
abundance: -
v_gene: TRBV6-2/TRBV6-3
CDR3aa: CASSRGRAPLHF

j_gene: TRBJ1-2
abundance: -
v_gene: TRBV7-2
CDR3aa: CASSLSQGGYGYTF

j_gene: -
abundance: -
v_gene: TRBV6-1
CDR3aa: CASSTPTGTGGYEQYF

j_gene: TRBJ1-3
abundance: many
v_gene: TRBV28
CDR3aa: CASSETGALSGNTIYF

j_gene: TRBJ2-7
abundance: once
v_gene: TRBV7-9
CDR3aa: CASSLTGEGAYEQYF

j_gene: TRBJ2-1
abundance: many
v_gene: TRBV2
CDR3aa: CASTGGSSYNEQFF

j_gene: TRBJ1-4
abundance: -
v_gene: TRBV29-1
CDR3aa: CSVELPTGTNEKLFF

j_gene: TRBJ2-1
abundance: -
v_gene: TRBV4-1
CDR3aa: CASSHRDNEQFF

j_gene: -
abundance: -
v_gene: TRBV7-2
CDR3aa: CASSIGGTSGQETQYF

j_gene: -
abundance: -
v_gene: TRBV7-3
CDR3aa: CASSLFGGSQETQYF

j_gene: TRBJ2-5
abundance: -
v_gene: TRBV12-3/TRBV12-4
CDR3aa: CASSPHAQGPRETQYF

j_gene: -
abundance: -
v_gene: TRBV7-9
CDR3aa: CASSSGTSGRDEQYF

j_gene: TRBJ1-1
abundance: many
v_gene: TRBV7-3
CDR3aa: CASSHTGGLNTEAFF

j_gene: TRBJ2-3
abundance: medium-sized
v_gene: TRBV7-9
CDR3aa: CASSHYTASTDTQYF

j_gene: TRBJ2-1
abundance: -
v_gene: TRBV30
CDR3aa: CAYTGAREQFF

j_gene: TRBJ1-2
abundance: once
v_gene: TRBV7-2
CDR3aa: CASAESNYGYTF

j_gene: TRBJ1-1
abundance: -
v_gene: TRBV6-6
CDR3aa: CASSYRGVGNTEAFF

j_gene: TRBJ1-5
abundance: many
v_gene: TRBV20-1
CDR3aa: CSARDGQGSNQAQHF

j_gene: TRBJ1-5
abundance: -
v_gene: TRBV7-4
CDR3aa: CASSLGGVSNQPQHF

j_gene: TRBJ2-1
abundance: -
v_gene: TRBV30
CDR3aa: CAWGARETDYNEQFF

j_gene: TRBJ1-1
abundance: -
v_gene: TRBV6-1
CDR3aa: CASSEPVNTEAFF

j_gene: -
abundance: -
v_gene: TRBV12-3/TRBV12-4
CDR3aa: CASSLLGQSHILPYEQYF

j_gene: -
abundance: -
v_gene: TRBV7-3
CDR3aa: CASSPTSGANEQFF

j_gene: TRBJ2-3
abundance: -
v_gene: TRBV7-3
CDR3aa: CASSLTTGADTQYF

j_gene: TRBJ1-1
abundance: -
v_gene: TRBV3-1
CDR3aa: CASSGRWGGGMNTEAFF

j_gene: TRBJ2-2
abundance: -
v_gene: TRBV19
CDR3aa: CASSIGLMTGLTWELFF

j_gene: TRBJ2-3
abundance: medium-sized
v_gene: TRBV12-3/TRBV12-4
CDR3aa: CASSLAGTSGITQYF

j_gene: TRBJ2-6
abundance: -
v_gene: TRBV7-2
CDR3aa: CASSLAIAGELYF

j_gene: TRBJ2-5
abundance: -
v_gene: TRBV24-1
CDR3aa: CATSDTTVQETQYF

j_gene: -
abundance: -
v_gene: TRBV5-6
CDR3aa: CASSLGGAATQYF

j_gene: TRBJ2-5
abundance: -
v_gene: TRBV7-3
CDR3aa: CASSRGKGETQYF

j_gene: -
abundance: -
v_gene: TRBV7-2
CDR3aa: CASSSPYRVLSGETQYF

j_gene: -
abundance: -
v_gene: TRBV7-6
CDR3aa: CASSLRSGGRDRTDTQYF

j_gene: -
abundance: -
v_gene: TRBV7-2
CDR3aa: CASSSTASSYEQYF

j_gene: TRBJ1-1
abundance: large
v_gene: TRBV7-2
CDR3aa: CASSLSGSVWNTEAFF

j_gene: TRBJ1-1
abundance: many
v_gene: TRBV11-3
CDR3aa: CASRNRVDTEAFF

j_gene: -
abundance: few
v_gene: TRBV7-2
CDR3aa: CASSRLVEVGEQYF

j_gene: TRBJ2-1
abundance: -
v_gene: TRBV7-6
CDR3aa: CASSLGPRLFF

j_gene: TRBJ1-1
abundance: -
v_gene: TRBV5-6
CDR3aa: CASTSGQGAPEAFF

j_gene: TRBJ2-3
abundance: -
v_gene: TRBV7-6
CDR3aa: CASSLRFGDTQYF

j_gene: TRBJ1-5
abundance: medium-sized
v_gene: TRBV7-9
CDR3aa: CASSLQDPSQPQHF

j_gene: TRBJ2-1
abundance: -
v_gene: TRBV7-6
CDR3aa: CASSLGSAYSYNEQFF

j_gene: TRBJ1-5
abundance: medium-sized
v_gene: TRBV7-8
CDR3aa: CASRRQPGQGGQPQHF

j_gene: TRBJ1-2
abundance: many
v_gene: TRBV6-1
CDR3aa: CASSSRNYGYTF

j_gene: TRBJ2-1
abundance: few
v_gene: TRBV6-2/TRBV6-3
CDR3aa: CASKPDQGQRSYNEQFF

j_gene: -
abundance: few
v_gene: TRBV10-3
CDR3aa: CAISDRGAETQYF

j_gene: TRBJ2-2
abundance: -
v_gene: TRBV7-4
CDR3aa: CASSLQGATGELFF

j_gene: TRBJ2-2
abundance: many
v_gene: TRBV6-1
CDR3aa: CASSPRRADKDNTGELFF

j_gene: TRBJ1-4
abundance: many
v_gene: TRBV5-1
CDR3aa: CASSPQGATNEKLFF

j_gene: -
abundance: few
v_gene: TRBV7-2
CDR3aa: CASSLGTVQETQYF

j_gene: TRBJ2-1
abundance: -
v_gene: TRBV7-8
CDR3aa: CASSPIWENEQFF

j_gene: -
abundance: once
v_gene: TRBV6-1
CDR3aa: CASTPGLAGINEQFF

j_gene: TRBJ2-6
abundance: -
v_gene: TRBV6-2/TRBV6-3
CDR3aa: CASSYGPAGANVLTF

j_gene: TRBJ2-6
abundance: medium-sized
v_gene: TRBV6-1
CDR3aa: CASSISGANVLTF

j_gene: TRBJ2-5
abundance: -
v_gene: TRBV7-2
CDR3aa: CASSLAQGWYNEQYF

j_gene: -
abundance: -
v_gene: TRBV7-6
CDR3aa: CASSTSGVYNEQFF

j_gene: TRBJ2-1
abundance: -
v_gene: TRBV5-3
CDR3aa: CASSSGTGAYNEQFF

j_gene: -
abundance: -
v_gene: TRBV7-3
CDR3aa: CASSHNAGARHNEQFF

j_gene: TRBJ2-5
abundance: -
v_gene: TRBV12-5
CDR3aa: CASGLGQGAGETQYF